This T cell receptor (beta chain) derives from a study of T cells in localized non-small cell lung cancer. Germline CDR1 is SGHRS and CDR2 is YFSETQ. Trimming shortened V by 0 bases and J by 7 bases, and 13 bases separated the two germline ends. The length of the CDR3 is 15 residues. Profiling relied on immunoSEQ multiplex PCR, and the TCRdb table lists in-frame clones only, not all of them. The data hold roughly 40,000 clones, with roughly four fifths observed a single time. For this clone: As yet, its antigen is unknown.

Overall study findings and caveats: Uninvolved adjacent lung showed higher T cell clonality than tumor. Longer overall survival was seen with higher T cell density measured in blood. Appearances in adjacent lung were noted for a median roughly 58 of the top 100 tumor clones. Only one tumor region was sequenced, so heterogeneity remains possible.

The sequence came from a man aged 40 to 69 with stage II lung adenocarcinoma. V usage is TRBV5-1 and J usage is TRBJ1-4; D gene uncertain. Sequenced material: PBMCs, taken before any cancer treatment. The CDR3 DNA is TGCGCCAGCAGCTTGGGGACGGCAAGAGGTGAAAAACTGTTTTTT. It is translated as CASSLGTARGEKLFF.